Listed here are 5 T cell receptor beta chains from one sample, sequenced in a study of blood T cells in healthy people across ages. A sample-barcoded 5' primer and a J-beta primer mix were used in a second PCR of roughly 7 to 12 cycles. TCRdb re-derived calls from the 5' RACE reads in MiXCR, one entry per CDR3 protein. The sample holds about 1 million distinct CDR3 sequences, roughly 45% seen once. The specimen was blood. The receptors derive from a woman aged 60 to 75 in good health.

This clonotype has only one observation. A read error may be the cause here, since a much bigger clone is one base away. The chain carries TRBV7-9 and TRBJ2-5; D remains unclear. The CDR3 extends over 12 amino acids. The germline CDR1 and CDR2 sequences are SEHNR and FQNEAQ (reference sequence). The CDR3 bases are TGTTCCAGCAGCCCCACCGACAAGACCCAGTACTTC. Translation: CSSSPTDKTQYF.

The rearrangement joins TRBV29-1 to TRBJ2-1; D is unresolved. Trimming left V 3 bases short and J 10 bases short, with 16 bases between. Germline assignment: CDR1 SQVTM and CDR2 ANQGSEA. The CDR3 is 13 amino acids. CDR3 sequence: CSVESSVAGEQFF. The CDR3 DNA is TGCAGCGTTGAGTCGTCAGTGGCTGGAGAGCAGTTCTTC.

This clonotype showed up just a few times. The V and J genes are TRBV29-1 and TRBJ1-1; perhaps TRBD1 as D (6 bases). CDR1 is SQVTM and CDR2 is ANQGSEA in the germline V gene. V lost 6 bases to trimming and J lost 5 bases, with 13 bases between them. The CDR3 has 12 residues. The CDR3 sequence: CSVIPRGTEAFF. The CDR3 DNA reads TGCAGCGTGATTCCGAGGGGGACTGAAGCTTTCTTT.

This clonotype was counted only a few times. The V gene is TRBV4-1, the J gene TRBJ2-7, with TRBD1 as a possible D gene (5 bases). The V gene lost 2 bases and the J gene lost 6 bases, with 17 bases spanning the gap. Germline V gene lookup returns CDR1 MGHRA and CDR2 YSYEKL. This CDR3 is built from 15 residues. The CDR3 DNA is TGCGCCAGCAGCCAAACAGGCGGATCAGGGCGCGAGCAGTACTTC. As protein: CASSQTGGSGREQYF.

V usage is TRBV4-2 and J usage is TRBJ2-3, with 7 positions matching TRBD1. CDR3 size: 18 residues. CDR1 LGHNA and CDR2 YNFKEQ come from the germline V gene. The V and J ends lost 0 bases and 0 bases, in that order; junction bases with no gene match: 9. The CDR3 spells CASSQEGLPGGSTDTQYF. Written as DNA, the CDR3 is TGTGCCAGCAGCCAAGAAGGCTTACCAGGGGGAAGCACAGATACGCAGTATTTT.